Here is one T cell receptor (beta chain) with its context. Produced via immunoSEQ multiplex PCR; TCRdb's table is partial and in-frame only. The table lists fewer than 80,000 clones, 86% of them singletons, with roughly 2% in the top ten. The CDR3 is made up of 13 amino acids. The germline CDR1 and CDR2 sequences are SGHDN and FVKESK. V dropped 2 bases and J dropped 7; count of bases not matched to a gene: 5. The sample belongs to a study of blood T cell repertoires in COVID-19. Sequences were obtained from peripheral blood. This chain connects TRBV14 to TRBJ2-7; 7 positions agree with TRBD2. The clonotype comes from a man aged 25-45 years with acute or convalescent COVID-19. The CDR3 nucleotides are TGTGCCAGCAGCCAATTTTTAGCGGGTGAGCAGTACTTC. It translates to CASSQFLAGEQYF.